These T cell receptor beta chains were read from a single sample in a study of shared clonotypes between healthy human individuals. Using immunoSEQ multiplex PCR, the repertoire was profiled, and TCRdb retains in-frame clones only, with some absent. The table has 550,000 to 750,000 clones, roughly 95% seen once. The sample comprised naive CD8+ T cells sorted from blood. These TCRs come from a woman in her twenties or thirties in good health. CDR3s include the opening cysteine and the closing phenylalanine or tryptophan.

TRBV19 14 CASSIAGPTDTQYF
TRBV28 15 CASSPYGGSPETQYF
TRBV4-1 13 CASSPPSAIVQFF
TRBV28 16 CASTSSWDRGLTEQYF
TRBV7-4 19 CASSLFRPLGVFRNSPLHF
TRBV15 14 CATSREEEWNEQFF
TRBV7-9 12 CASSLSNQPQHF
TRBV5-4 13 CATRPGRTYEQYF
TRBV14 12 CASSYYTGELFF
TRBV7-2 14 CASSAGPIIQPQHF
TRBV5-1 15 CASSRPGVGPYEQYF
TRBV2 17 CASSDPRQGIFSYEQYF
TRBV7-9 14 CASSLVAGTYEQYF
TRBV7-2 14 CASSLLAGKTEAFF
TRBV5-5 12 CASSLEADTQYF
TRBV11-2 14 CASSLGLANQPQHF
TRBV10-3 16 CAIRDREESAPGELFF
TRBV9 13 CASSVGTSRTQYF
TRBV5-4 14 CASSRGLAVYEQYF
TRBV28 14 CASSTRDSQETQYF
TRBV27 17 CASSLLPTGGGNQPQHF
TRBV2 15 CATNSGTGGSYGYTF
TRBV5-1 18 CASSSGLAGPSNTGELFF
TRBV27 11 CASRDRVGAFF
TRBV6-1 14 CASSEIVASNEQYF
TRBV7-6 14 CASSLATDGGELFF
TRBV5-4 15 CASSLDGTSANEQFF
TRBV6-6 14 CASSYKGFDYGYTF
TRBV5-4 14 CASSGGLAGNEQYF
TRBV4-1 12 CASSQITDTQYF
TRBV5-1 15 CASSPTDSPGYGYTF
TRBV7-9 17 CASSLFLGPSSYNEQFF
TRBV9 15 CASSGRQGVVNEQFF
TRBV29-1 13 CSVVLAWFNEQFF
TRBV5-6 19 CASSFLNPTHIFSSYEQYF
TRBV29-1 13 CSVDAAEPNEQFF
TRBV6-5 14 CASSYRTGREPQHF
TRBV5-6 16 CASSFGTSGRYNEQFF
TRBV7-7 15 CASSLDGGSGNTIYF
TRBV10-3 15 CAISEYGRNTDTQYF
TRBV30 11 CAWEGGNTIYF
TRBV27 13 CASSFGVRYEQYF
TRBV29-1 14 CSVQGQTGRYEQYF
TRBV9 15 CASSLRDRYTDTQYF
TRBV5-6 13 CASSQSTAYEQYF
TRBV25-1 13 CASEGGGLYEQYF
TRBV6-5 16 CASSYSSGSIYNEQFF
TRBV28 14 CASRGTASLYEQYF
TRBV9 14 CASSEDPGGETQYF
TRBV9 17 CASSVSRHRISTDTQYF
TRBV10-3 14 CAISDPMDGGKLFF
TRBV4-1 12 CASSQESDTQYF
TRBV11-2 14 CASRAGRMNEKLFF
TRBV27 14 CASSLVGSSYEQYF
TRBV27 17 CASSLGPGTGLNTEAFF
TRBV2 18 CASSEEREIFGGTDTQYF
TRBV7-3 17 CASSLIGQGAGANVLTF
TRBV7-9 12 CASSPGLGGYTF
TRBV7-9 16 CASSLGDSSRNTEAFF